The 21 T cell receptor beta chains below all came from one sample that was sequenced in a study of post-analysis software for immune sequencing data. Study-level results: Five TRBV segments, including TRBV5-6, TRBV5-1 and TRBV20-1, were more frequent in patients than controls.

What these receptors recognize is not known. Included in the TCR beta cDNA libraries were unique molecular identifiers. TCRdb processed the PCR reads anew with MiXCR; each CDR3 protein has one entry. Of approximately 400,000 distinct CDR3 sequences in the sample, roughly 35% are singletons; the top ten hold about an eighth. Sequencing was carried out using blood. The receptor source for this set is a girl between 10 and 17 years old with multiple sclerosis.

In nucleotides, the CDR3 is TGTGCCAGCAGCCTAGGGGAGGGAAGTTTCTATGGCTACACCTTC. Protein product: CASSLGEGSFYGYTF. The chain carries TRBV12-3 or TRBV12-4 and TRBJ1-2, with D possibly being TRBD1 (5 bases). V dropped 6 bases and J dropped 4 bases, with 18 bases sitting between them. CDR3 length equals 15 residues.

This chain joins TRBV7-9 and TRBJ2-7; D might be TRBD1 or TRBD2, each matching 5 bases. This CDR3 contains 16 residues. Trimming cost V 5 bases and J 4 bases, with 21 bases left between them. Germline V gives CDR1 SEHNR, CDR2 FQNEAQ (reference sequence). The DNA for the CDR3 is TGTGCCAGCAGCCAGAGACGACAGAAGGAGGTGTACGAGCAGTACTTC. It codes for CASSQRRQKEVYEQYF.

This clonotype has only one observation. The V call is TRBV4-1, the J call TRBJ2-5; D not resolved. This CDR3 has 16 amino acids. Germline loops: CDR1 MGHRA, CDR2 YSYEKL. Trimming took off 2 bases at V and 5 bases at J, with 18 bases between the two ends. In DNA form, the CDR3 reads TGCGCCAGCAGCCAATCTCAATTGGGCGTGTCGGAGACCCAGTACTTC. Amino acids: CASSQSQLGVSETQYF.

A note on this clonotype: A much larger clonotype is one base distant, so this may be a read error. This sequence joins TRBV29-1 and TRBJ2-7, with D perhaps TRBD2 (5 bases). This CDR3 is 15 amino acids long. CDR1 and CDR2 (germline): SQVTM, ANQGSEA. V was shortened by 6 bases and J by 1 base, with 19 bases between the two germline ends. The CDR3 sequence: CSVALIGSLSYEQYF. The CDR3 DNA reads TGCAGCGTGGCCTTGATAGGGAGTTTATCCTACGAGCAGTACTTC.

This clonotype has just a few counts. CDR3 residues: CSGSVHEQFF. The CDR3 DNA reads as TGCAGCGGGTCGGTGCATGAGCAGTTCTTC. The chain recombines TRBV29-1 with TRBJ2-1; D is ambiguous. Germline loops: CDR1 SQVTM, CDR2 ANQGSEA. The CDR3 runs 10 residues. Trimming left V 7 bases short and J 8 bases short, with 9 bases between.

With regard to this clonotype: Given a much more abundant clone one base away, this may be a read error. The chain links TRBV5-6 to TRBJ2-2; tentatively, D is TRBD1 or TRBD2 (5 bases each). The CDR3 loop spans 12 amino acids. V shed 4 bases and J shed 7 bases, with 8 bases lying between them. In germline, CDR1 is SGHDT, CDR2 YYEEEE. The CDR3 is CASSPGHGELFF. DNA for the CDR3: TGTGCCAGCAGCCCGGGGCACGGGGAGCTGTTTTTT.

The chain links TRBV7-3 to TRBJ2-1; a weak D match, TRBD2 (5 bases). Per germline, CDR1 SGHTA and CDR2 FQGTGA. V was pared by 1 base and J by 6 bases, with 37 bases between. The length of the CDR3 is 23 residues. The CDR3 is CASSLNHPTPPSQLATTPNEQFF. The CDR3 coding sequence is TGTGCCAGCAGCTTAAACCACCCTACGCCACCAAGCCAGCTAGCAACAACCCCCAATGAGCAGTTCTTC.

This clonotype was detected a few times. The V gene is TRBV7-6, the J gene TRBJ2-5; D assignment may be TRBD1 or TRBD2 (6 bases each). The germline V gene encodes CDR1 SGHVS and CDR2 FNYEAQ. Between the trimmed V and J ends, which lost 7 bases and 3 bases, there was a span of 21 bases. The CDR3 is 16 amino acids. For the CDR3, the DNA is TGTGCCAGCAACACCCCCTTTGAGGGGGGCGAAGAGACCCAGTACTTC. Translating gives CASNTPFEGGEETQYF. Combining the CDR3 with reference TRBV7-6 and TRBJ2-5 gives the whole variable domain GAGVSQSPRYKVTKRGQDVALRCDPISGHVSLYWYRQALGQGPEFLTYFNYEAQQDKSGLPNDRFSAERPEGSISTLTIQRTEQRDSAMYRCASNTPFEGGEETQYFGPGTRLLVL.

This chain joins TRBV20-1 and TRBJ1-2; a possible D gene is TRBD1 (5 bases). Germline CDR1 and CDR2: DFQATT and SNEGSKA (reference sequence). This CDR3 region has 16 residues. V was shortened by 0 bases and J by 4 bases, with 18 bases between the two germline ends. Written as DNA, the CDR3 is TGCAGTGCTAGAGATTTAGACAGATTAGCCCCCTATGGCTACACCTTC. Its translation is CSARDLDRLAPYGYTF.

The rearrangement uses TRBV7-9 and TRBJ1-4; TRBD1 aligns across 12 bases. V gave up 5 bases and J gave up 0 bases; unmatched junction bases: 7. The CDR3 length is 18 residues. Germline assignment: CDR1 SEHNR and CDR2 FQNEAQ (reference sequence). The CDR3 loop is CASSPGTGGSSTNEKLFF. The CDR3, as DNA: TGTGCCAGCAGCCCCGGGACAGGGGGCTCATCAACTAATGAAAAACTGTTTTTT.

This clonotype was found many times. This chain uses TRBV12-3 or TRBV12-4 with TRBJ1-2; possible D gene TRBD1, 6 bases. The CDR3 is 14 amino acids. Trimming removed 6 bases at V and 0 bases at J, with 11 bases between. The CDR3 is CASSLNRANYGYTF. In DNA, the CDR3 is TGTGCCAGCAGCTTGAACAGGGCTAACTATGGCTACACCTTC.

The chain employs TRBV5-6 and TRBJ2-3, with 7 positions matching TRBD2. CDR1 is SGHDT, CDR2 YYEEEE, per germline. V lost 0 bases, J lost 1 base, and 5 bases stayed unmatched. The CDR3 is 16 residues long. The CDR3 protein is CASSLAAGVGTDTQYF. The DNA of the CDR3 is TGTGCCAGCAGCTTGGCCGCGGGGGTGGGCACAGATACGCAGTATTTT.

The chain has TRBV6-5 and TRBJ1-1; tentative D call: TRBD1 (6 bases). Trimming cost V 6 bases and J 4 bases, with 21 bases left between them. This CDR3 has 16 amino acids. CDR1 and CDR2 from the germline V gene are MNHEY and SVGAGI. CDR3 protein: CASSRRGGRGVTEAFF. CDR3 nucleotide sequence: TGTGCCAGCAGCCGTCGAGGGGGAAGGGGGGTCACTGAAGCTTTCTTT.

The chain links TRBV12-3 or TRBV12-4 to TRBJ1-2; TRBD1 is a possible D gene (5 bases). Between the trimmed V and J ends, which lost 4 bases and 5 bases, there was a span of 17 bases. The CDR3 contains 15 residues. CDR3 amino acids: CASSSPGLQGYGYTF. In nucleotides, the CDR3 is TGTGCCAGCAGTTCGCCGGGACTCCAAGGGTATGGCTACACCTTC.

The rearrangement uses TRBV27 and TRBJ2-1; 15 bases map to TRBD2. The CDR3 contains 17 residues. The J segment lost 8 bases and the V segment lost 2 bases, leaving 7 bases of the junction unmatched. CDR1 MNHEY and CDR2 SMNVEV come from the germline V gene (reference sequence). The CDR3 region is CASSLAPGLAGGDEQFF. CDR3 DNA sequence: TGTGCCAGCAGTTTAGCGCCGGGACTAGCGGGGGGCGATGAGCAGTTCTTC.

The rearrangement joins TRBV4-3 to TRBJ2-1, with TRBD1 identical over 7 bases. Germline CDR1 LGHNA, CDR2 YSLEER. The CDR3 extends over 15 amino acids. Losses at the gene ends were 3 bases for V and 5 bases for J; bases not matched to a gene: 7. The CDR3, as DNA: TGCGCCAGCAGCCAGTACTCACAGGGGAACAATGAGCAGTTCTTC. This codes for CASSQYSQGNNEQFF.

The sample holds one count of this clonotype. The V call is TRBV20-1, the J call TRBJ2-5; D gene unclear. CDR3 length: 11 amino acids. With 2 bases removed from V and 7 bases from J, the gap between germline ends came to 8 bases. Per the germline V gene, CDR1 is DFQATT and CDR2 is SNEGSKA (reference sequence). The CDR3 spells CSARTSGTQYF. The CDR3 DNA is TGCAGTGCTAGAACAAGTGGGACCCAGTACTTC.

The V gene is TRBV7-2, the J gene TRBJ2-5; 8 nucleotides line up with TRBD1. Looked up from germline, CDR1 is SGHTA and CDR2 is FQGNSA. V lost 2 bases, J lost 4 bases, and 3 bases stayed unmatched. This CDR3 has 14 residues. The CDR3 loop reads CASSLQGAAETQYF. The CDR3 DNA is TGTGCCAGCAGCTTACAGGGGGCCGCAGAGACCCAGTACTTC.

The CDR3 coding sequence is TGTGCCAGCAGCTCGTGGACAGGGGGCGCATTAGGTAATCAGCCCCAGCATTTT. Its translation: CASSSWTGGALGNQPQHF. The gene calls are TRBV7-2 and TRBJ1-5, with 11 bases identical to TRBD1. Germline V gene data show CDR1 as SGHTA and CDR2 as FQGNSA. V dropped 4 bases and J dropped 4; count of bases not matched to a gene: 12. The CDR3 loop spans 18 amino acids.

The chain couples TRBV7-2 to TRBJ1-2; no clear D gene. V was pared by 0 bases and J by 8 bases, with 16 bases between. CDR1 is SGHTA, CDR2 FQGNSA, per germline. The CDR3 loop spans 15 amino acids. The CDR3 reads CASSLASGPYLGYTF. In DNA form, the CDR3 reads TGTGCCAGCAGCTTAGCGTCCGGCCCCTATTTAGGCTACACCTTC.

In this sample, this clonotype turned up a few times. This chain joins TRBV9 and TRBJ2-5; 11 bases line up with TRBD2. V lost 0 bases, J lost 5 bases, and 3 bases stayed unmatched. The germline V gene encodes CDR1 SGDLS and CDR2 YYNGEE. The CDR3 runs to 15 residues. The CDR3 DNA reads as TGTGCCAGCAGCGTAGGTCCTAGCGGGGGGGAGACCCAGTACTTC. Translated: CASSVGPSGGETQYF.